Given below is one T cell receptor (beta chain) in context. The antigen remains unidentified. Quantitative 5'-RACE with molecular barcodes produced the TCR beta libraries. TCRdb itself ran the 5' RACE reads through MiXCR, one entry per CDR3 protein. The sample carries 750,000 to 850,000 distinct CDR3 sequences, approximately 12% recorded once. The data were taken from a study of CD8 T cells in ankylosing spondylitis. Findings and caveats of the study: In ankylosing spondylitis patients, matched synovial fluid reportedly showed significant enrichment of disease-linked clones. Earlier literature documents some of the motif variants in reactive arthritis synovial fluid and blood. Relatively rare in peripheral blood, disease-linked clones were also CD8+. Ankylosing spondylitis blood appeared to carry a characteristic TCR beta motif of roughly eight highly homologous variants.

Trimming took 6 bases from V and 0 from J, leaving 17 bases between them. Germline-derived CDR1 and CDR2 are MNHEY and SMNVEV (reference sequence). The CDR3 contains 16 residues. The source is a male donor with ankylosing spondylitis. This chain uses TRBV27 with TRBJ1-2, with D possibly being TRBD1 (5 bases). What was sequenced was blood, either unsorted or a sorted T cell fraction (not recorded which). The CDR3, as DNA: TGTGCCAGCAGACAAAGAGTGGACACAGCTAACTATGGCTACACCTTC. It codes for CASRQRVDTANYGYTF.